This TCR beta chain was found in a study of naive and memory T cell subsets. Amplification of ligated cDNA took four PCR rounds with SP2 and nested alpha and beta constant primers. TCRdb recomputed calls from the UMI-ligation and nested PCR reads with MiXCR, one row per CDR3 protein. The sample includes 30,000 to 35,000 distinct CDR3 sequences, about 6.2% of them seen just once. Germline values: CDR1 LGHDT, CDR2 YNNKEL (reference sequence). V lost 3 bases and J lost 5, with 13 bases in between. CDR3 length equals 14 residues. This clonotype came up many times. Sample treatment: skin biopsy from PPD injection site in Mantoux-positive individual. TCR cDNA received a 3' ligated oligonucleotide that carried a UMI.

Sequenced material: skin, taken from a tuberculin skin test site. The chain links TRBV3-1 to TRBJ1-1; TRBD1 is a possible D gene (5 bases). The receptor comes from an adult in good health. CDR3 nucleotide sequence: TGTGCCAGCAGCCATGGGGGATGGCTGACTGAAGCTTTCTTT. Translated, it gives CASSHGGWLTEAFF.